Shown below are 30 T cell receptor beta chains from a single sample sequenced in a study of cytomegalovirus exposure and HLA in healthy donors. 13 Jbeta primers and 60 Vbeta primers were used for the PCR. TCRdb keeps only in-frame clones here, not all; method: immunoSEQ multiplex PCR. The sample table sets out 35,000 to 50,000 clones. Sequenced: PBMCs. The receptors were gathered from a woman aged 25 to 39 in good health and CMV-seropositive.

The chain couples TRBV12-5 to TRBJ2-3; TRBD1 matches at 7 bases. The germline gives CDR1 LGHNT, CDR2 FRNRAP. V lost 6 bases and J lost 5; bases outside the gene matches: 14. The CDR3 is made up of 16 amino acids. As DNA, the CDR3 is TGTGCTAGTGGAACCCCCGTTGGCAGGGACAGAGATACGCAGTATTTT. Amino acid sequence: CASGTPVGRDRDTQYF. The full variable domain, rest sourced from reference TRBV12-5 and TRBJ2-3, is DARVTQTPRHKVTEMGQEVTMRCQPILGHNTVFWYRQTMMQGLELLAYFRNRAPLDDSGMPKDRFSAEMPDATLATLKIQPSEPRDSAVYFCASGTPVGRDRDTQYFGPGTRLTVL.

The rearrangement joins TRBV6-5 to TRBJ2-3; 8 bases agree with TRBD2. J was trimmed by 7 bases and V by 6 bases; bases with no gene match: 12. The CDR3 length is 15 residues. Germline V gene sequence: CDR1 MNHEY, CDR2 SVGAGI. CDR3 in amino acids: CASRHRLARSHTQYF. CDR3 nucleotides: TGTGCCAGCAGACATAGACTAGCGCGGAGCCATACGCAGTATTTT.

Written as DNA, the CDR3 is TGTGCCAGCGTCGCTGGAGGGAACAAGGATCAGCCCCAGCATTTT. This codes for CASVAGGNKDQPQHF. The chain links TRBV6-6 to TRBJ1-5, with D hard to call. The CDR3 consists of 15 residues. Trimming pared 8 bases from V and 5 bases from J, leaving 19 bases between. The V gene's germline CDR1 is MNHNY and CDR2 SVGAGI (reference sequence).

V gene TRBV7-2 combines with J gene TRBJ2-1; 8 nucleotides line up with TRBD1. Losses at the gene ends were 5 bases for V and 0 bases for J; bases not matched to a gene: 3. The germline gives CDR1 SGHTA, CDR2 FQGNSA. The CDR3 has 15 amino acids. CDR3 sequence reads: CASSAGQGSYNEQFF. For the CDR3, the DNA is TGTGCCAGCAGCGCTGGACAGGGCTCCTACAATGAGCAGTTCTTC.

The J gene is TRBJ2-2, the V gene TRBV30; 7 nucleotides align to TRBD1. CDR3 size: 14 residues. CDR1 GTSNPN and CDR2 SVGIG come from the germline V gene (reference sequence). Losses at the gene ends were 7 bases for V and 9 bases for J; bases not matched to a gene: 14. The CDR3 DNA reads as TGTGCCTCAGTACCCCGAACAGGGGTACGGGAGCTGTTTTTT. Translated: CASVPRTGVRELFF.

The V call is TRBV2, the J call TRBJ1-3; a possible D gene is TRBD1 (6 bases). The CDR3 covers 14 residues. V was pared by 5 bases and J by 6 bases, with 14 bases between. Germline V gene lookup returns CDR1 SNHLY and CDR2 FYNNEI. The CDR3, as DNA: TGTGCCAGCAGTCTCGGGGGGCAATTAAACACCATATATTTT. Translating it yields CASSLGGQLNTIYF.

DNA of the CDR3: TGTGCCAGCAGTTTTCCAGGGGGCCACAATGAGCAGTTCTTC. This encodes CASSFPGGHNEQFF. The V call is TRBV27, the J call TRBJ2-1; TRBD1 agrees at 8 bases. J gave up 5 bases and V 3 bases, and 3 bases lay outside the gene matches. The CDR3 has 14 amino acids. Germline CDR1 and CDR2: MNHEY and SMNVEV (reference sequence).

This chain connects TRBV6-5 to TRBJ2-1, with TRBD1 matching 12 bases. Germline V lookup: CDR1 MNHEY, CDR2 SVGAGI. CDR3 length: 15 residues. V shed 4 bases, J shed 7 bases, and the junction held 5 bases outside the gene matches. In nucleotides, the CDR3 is TGTGCCAGCAGTTTCCGGGACAGGGGGCGAAATGAGCAGTTCTTC. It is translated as CASSFRDRGRNEQFF.

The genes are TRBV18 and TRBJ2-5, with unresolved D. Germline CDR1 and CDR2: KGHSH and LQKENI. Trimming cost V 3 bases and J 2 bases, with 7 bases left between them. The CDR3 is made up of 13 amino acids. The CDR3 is CASSPAGQETQYF. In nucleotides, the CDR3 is TGTGCCAGCTCACCTGCAGGACAAGAGACCCAGTACTTC.

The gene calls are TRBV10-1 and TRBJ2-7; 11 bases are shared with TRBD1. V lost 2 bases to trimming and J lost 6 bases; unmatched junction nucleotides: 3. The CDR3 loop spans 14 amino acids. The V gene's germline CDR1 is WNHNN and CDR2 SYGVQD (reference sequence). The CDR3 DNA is TGCGCCAGCAGTGAGAGGACAGGGGGCAGCGAGCAGTACTTC. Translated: CASSERTGGSEQYF.

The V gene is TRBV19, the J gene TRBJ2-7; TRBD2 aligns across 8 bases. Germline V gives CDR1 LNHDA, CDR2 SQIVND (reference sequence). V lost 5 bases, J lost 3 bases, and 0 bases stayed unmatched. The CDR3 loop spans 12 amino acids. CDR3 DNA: TGTGCCAGTAGTGCGGGGGGCTACGAGCAGTACTTC. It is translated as CASSAGGYEQYF.

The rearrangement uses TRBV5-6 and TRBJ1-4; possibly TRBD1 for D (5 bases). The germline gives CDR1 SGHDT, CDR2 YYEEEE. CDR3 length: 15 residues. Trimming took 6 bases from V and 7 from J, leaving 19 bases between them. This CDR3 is CASTLHVDRGEKLFF. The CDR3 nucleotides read TGTGCCAGCACCCTTCACGTGGATAGGGGTGAAAAACTGTTTTTT.

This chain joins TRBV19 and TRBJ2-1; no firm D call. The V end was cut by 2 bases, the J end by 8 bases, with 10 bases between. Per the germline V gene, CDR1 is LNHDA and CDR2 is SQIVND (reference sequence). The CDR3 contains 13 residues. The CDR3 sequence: CASSISLSDEQFF. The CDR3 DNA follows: TGTGCCAGTAGTATATCCCTCAGTGATGAGCAGTTCTTC.

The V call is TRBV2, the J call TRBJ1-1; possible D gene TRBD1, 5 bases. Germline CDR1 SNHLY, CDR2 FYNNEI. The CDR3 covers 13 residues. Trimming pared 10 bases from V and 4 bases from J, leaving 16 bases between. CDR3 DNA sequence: TGTGCCACGGAGGGCAGGGCGGTCACTGAAGCTTTCTTT. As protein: CATEGRAVTEAFF.

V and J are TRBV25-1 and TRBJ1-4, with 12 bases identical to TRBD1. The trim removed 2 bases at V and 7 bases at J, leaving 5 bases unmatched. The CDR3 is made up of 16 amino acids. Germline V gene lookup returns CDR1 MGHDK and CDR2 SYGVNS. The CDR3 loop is CASSEGDRGRSEKLFF. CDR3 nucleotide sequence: TGTGCCAGCAGTGAAGGGGACAGGGGGCGGAGTGAAAAACTGTTTTTT.

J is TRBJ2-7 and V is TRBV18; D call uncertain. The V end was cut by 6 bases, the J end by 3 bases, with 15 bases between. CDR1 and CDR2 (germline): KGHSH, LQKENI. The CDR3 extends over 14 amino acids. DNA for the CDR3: TGTGCCAGCTCTCCAACGCATAGCAACTACGAGCAGTACTTC. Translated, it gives CASSPTHSNYEQYF.

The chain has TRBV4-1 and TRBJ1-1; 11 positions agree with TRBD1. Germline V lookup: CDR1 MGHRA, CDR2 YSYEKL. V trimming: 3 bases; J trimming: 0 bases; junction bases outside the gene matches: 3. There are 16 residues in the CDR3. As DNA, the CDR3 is TGCGCCAGCAGCCAGGGACAGGGGGGCTTGAACACTGAAGCTTTCTTT. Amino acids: CASSQGQGGLNTEAFF.

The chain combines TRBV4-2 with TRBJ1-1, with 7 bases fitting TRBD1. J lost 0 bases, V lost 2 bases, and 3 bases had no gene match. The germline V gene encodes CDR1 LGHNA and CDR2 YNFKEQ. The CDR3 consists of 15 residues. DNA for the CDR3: TGTGCCAGCAGCCAAAGAGGACAGGTGAACACTGAAGCTTTCTTT. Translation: CASSQRGQVNTEAFF.

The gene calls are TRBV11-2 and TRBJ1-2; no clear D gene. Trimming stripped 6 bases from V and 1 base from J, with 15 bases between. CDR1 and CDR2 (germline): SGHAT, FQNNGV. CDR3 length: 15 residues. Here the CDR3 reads CASRGVQRNNYGYTF. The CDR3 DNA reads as TGTGCCAGCAGGGGAGTTCAACGGAATAACTATGGCTACACCTTC.

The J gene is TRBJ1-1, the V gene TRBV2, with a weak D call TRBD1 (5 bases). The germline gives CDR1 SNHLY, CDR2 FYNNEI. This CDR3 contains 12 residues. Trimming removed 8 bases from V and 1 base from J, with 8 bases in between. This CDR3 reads CASGRENTEAFF. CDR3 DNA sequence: TGTGCCAGCGGCAGGGAGAACACTGAAGCTTTCTTT.

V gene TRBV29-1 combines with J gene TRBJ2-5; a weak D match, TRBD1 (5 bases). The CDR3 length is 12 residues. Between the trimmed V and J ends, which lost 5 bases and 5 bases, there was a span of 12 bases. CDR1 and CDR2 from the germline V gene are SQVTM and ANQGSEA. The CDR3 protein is CSVHRGSETQYF. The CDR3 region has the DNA TGCAGCGTTCATAGGGGTTCGGAGACCCAGTACTTC.

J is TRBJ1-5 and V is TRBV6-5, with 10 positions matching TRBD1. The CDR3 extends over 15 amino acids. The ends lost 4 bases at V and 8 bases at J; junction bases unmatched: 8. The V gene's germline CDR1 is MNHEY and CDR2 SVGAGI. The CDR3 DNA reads TGTGCCAGCAGTTCTTTAGGGACAGGGGACAAGCCCCAGCATTTT. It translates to CASSSLGTGDKPQHF.

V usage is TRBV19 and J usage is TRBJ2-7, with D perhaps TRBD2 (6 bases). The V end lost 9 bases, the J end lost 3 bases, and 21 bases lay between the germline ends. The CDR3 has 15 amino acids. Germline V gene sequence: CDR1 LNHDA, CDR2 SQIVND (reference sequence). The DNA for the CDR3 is TGTGCCAGCGGGTGGCAGGGAGGCACCTTCTACGAGCAGTACTTC. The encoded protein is CASGWQGGTFYEQYF.

The CDR3 is CASSDAYTGELFF. CDR3 sequence (DNA): TGTGCCAGCAGTGACGCGTACACCGGGGAGCTGTTTTTT. The chain combines TRBV6-4 with TRBJ2-2; no clear D. This CDR3 region has 13 residues. Per germline, CDR1 MRHNA and CDR2 SNTAGT. Trimming shortened V by 2 bases and J by 3 bases, and 4 bases separated the two germline ends.

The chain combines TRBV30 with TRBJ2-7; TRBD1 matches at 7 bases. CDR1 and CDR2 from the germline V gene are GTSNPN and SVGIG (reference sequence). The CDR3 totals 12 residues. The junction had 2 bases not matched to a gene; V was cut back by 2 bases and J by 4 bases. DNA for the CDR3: TGTGCCTGGAGTCTGACAGGGTACGAGCAGTACTTC. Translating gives CAWSLTGYEQYF.

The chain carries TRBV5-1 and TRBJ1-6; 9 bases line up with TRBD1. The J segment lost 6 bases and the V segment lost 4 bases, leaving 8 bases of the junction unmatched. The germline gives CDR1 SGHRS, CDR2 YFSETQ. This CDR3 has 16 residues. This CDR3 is CASSPGDRGINSPLHF. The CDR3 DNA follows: TGCGCCAGCAGCCCTGGCGACAGGGGGATTAATTCACCCCTCCACTTT.

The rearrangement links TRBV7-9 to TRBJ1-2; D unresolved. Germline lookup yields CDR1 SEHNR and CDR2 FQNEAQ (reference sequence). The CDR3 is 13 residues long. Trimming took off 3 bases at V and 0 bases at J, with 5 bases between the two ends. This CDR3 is CASSFGANYGYTF. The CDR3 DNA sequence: TGTGCCAGCAGCTTCGGGGCTAACTATGGCTACACCTTC.

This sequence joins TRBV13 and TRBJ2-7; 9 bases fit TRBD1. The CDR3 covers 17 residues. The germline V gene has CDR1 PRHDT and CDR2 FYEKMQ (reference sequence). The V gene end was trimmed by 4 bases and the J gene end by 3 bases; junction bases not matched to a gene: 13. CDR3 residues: CASSSSIRDRADYEQYF. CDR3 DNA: TGTGCCAGCAGCTCATCCATCCGGGACAGGGCGGACTACGAGCAGTACTTC.

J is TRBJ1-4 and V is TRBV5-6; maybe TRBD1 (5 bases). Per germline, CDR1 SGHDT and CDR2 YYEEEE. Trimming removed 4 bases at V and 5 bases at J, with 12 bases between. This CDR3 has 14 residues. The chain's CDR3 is CASSIFQGNEKLFF. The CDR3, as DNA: TGTGCCAGCAGCATATTTCAGGGAAATGAAAAACTGTTTTTT.

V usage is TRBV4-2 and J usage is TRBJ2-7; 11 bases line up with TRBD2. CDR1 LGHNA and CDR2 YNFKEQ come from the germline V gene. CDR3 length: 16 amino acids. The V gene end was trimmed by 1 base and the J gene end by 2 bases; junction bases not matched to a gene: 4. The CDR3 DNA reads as TGTGCCAGCAGCCAAGGGCTAGCGGGGGGAACCTACGAGCAGTACTTC. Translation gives CASSQGLAGGTYEQYF.